This TCR beta chain was captured in a study of OX40 agonist ivuxolimab in advanced cancers. Across the study: Patients assigned to dose escalation were diagnosed with hepatocellular carcinoma, melanoma, renal cell or head and neck cancer. Study-level results: Certain nonresponders likewise exhibited a low normalized T-cell clonal expansion. Partial responders treated at 0.1-3.0 mg/kg exhibited clonal expansion among the lowest measured. Blood T cells, both CD4+ and CD8+, expanded clonally by week 6 at 0.1 to 3.0 mg/kg.

Of note for this clone: Its target is not known.

The repertoire was sequenced with immunoSEQ multiplex PCR; TCRdb's copy has only in-frame clones and lacks some. The table lists 52,000 or so clones, roughly 82% of them singletons. In germline, CDR1 is KGHSH, CDR2 LQKENI. Unmatched junction bases numbered 8, after V lost 4 bases and J lost 4 bases. The CDR3 is 15 residues long. Sample: CD4+ or CD8+ T cells sorted from blood, taken in a trial of the OX40 agonist ivuxolimab. V and J are TRBV18 and TRBJ1-2, with 8 bases matching TRBD1. This clonotype originated in an adult with an advanced solid tumor such as melanoma, head and neck, liver or kidney cancer. The CDR3 protein is CASSQGQGRAYGYTF. Written as DNA, the CDR3 is TGTGCCAGCTCACAAGGACAGGGTAGAGCCTATGGCTACACCTTC.